This record covers a single T cell receptor (beta chain). Its antigen is not identified. The sample originates from a study of T cell responses to AZD1222 COVID-19 vaccine. Germline assignment: CDR1 GTSNPN and CDR2 SVGIG (reference sequence). This CDR3 region has 14 residues. Overall study findings and caveats: Reportedly, nearly half the spike-specific TCRs target unmutated variant regions.

Data came from immunoSEQ multiplex PCR; TCRdb stores just in-frame clones and leaves some out. The sample consists of some 97,000 clones, around 87% of them appearing once. The sequence came from an adult in good health. Sequenced material: peripheral blood, taken on day 0 of MenACWY control vaccination. The chain couples TRBV30 to TRBJ2-2; tentatively, D is TRBD2 (5 bases). The CDR3 nucleotides read TGTGCTCTTGGGAGAACGGTGGTCACCGGGGAGCTGTTTTTT. The encoded protein is CALGRTVVTGELFF.